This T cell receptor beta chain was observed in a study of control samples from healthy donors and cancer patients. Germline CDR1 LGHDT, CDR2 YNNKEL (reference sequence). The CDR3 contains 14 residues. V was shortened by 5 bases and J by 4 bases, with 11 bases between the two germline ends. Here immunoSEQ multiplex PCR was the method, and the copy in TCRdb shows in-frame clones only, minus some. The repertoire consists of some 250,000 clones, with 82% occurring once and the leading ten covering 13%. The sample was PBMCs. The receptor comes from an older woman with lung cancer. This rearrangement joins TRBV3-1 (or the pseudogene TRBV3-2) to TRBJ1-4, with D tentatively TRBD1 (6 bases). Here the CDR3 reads CASSGGTFNEKLFF. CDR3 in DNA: TGTGCCAGCAGCGGCGGGACATTTAATGAAAAACTGTTTTTT.